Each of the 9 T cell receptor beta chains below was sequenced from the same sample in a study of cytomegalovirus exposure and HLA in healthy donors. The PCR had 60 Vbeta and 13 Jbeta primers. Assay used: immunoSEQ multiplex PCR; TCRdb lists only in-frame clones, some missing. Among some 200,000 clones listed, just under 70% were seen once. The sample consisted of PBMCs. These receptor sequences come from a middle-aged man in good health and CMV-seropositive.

The CDR3 loop reads CASSLGGVREKLFF. The CDR3 bases are TGTGCCAGCAGCTTAGGGGGGGTACGGGAAAAACTGTTTTTT. The rearrangement links TRBV7-2 to TRBJ1-4; D may be TRBD1 (5 bases). This CDR3 comprises 14 residues. The V end lost 1 base, the J end lost 8 bases, and 11 bases lay between the germline ends. CDR1 and CDR2 (germline): SGHTA, FQGNSA. The whole variable domain, filled in from reference TRBV7-2 and TRBJ1-4, reads GAGVSQSPSNKVTEKGKDVELRCDPISGHTALYWYRQSLGQGLEFLIYFQGNSAPDKSGLPSDRFSAERTGGSVSTLTIQRTQQEDSAVYLCASSLGGVREKLFFGSGTQLSVL.

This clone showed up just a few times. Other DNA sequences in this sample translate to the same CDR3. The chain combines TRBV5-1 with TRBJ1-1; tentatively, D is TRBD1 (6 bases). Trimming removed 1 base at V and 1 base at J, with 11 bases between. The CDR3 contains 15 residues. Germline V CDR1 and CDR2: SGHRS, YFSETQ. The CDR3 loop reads CASSLIGRGNTEAFF. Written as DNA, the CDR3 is TGCGCCAGCAGCTTGATAGGCAGGGGGAACACTGAAGCTTTCTTT.

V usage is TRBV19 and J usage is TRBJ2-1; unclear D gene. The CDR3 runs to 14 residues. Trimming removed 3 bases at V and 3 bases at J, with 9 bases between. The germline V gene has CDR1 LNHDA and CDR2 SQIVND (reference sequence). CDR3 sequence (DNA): TGTGCCAGTAGTATCGAACTGTTCTACAATGAGCAGTTCTTC. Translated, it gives CASSIELFYNEQFF.

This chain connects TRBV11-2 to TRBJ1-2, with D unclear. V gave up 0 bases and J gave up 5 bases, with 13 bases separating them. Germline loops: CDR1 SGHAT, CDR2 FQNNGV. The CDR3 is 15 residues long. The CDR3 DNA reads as TGTGCCAGCAGCTTAGAAGCGGTTCGGGGATATGGCTACACCTTC. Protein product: CASSLEAVRGYGYTF.

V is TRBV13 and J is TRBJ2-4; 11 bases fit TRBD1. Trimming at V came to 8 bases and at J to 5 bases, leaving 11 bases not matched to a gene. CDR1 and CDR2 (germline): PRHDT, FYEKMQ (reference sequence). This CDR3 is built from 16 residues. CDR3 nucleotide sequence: TGTGCCAGCGCCCGCGACCGGACAGGGGGCGAAAACATTCAGTACTTC. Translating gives CASARDRTGGENIQYF.

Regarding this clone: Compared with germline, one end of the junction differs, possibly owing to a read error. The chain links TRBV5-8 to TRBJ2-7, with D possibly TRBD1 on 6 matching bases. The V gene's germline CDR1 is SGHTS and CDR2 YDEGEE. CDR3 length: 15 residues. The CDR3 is CASSLEPAPDRPQCF. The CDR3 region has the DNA TGTGCCAGCAGCTTGGAACCGGCACCTGACAGGCCTCAGTGCTTC.

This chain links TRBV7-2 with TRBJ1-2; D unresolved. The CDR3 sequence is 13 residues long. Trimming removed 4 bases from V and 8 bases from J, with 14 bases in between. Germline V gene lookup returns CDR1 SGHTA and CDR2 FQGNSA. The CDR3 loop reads CASSSRWRGGYTF. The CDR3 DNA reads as TGTGCCAGCAGCTCCCGGTGGAGAGGGGGCTACACCTTC.

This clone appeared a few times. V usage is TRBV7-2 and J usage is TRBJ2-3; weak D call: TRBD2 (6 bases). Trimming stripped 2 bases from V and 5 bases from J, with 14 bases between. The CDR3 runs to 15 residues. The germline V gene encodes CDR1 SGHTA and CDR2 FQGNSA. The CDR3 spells CASSLSGGKEDTQYF. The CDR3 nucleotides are TGTGCCAGCAGCTTATCTGGGGGGAAGGAAGATACGCAGTATTTT. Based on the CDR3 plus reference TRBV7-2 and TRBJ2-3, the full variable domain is GAGVSQSPSNKVTEKGKDVELRCDPISGHTALYWYRQSLGQGLEFLIYFQGNSAPDKSGLPSDRFSAERTGGSVSTLTIQRTQQEDSAVYLCASSLSGGKEDTQYFGPGTRLTVL.

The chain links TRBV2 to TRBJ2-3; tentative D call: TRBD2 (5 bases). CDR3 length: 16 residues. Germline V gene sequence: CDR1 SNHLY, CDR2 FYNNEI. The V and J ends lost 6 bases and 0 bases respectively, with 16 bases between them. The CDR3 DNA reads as TGTGCCAGCAGGCGGGCTTTTGACGGTAGCACAGATACGCAGTATTTT. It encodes CASRRAFDGSTDTQYF.